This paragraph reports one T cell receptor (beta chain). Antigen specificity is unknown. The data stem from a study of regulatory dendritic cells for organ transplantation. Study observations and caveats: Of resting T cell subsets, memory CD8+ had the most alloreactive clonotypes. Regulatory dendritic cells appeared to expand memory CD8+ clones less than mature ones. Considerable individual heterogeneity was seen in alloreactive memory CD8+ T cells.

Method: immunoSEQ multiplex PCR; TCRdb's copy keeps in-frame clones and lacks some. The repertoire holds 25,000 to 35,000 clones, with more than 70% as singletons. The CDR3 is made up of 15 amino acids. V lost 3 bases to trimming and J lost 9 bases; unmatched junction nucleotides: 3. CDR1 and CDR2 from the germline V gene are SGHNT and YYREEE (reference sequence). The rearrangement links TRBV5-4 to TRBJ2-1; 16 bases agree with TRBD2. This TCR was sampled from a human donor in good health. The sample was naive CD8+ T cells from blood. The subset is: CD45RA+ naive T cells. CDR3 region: CASSWGLAGGGEQFF. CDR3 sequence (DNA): TGTGCCAGCAGCTGGGGACTAGCGGGGGGGGGTGAGCAGTTCTTC.